The 15 T cell receptor beta chains reported below all come from one sample, sequenced in a study of cytomegalovirus exposure and HLA in healthy donors. The PCR ran on 60 Vbeta and 13 Jbeta primers. Produced via immunoSEQ multiplex PCR; TCRdb's table is partial and in-frame only. The sample yields about 130,000 clones, roughly 80% seen once. Sequenced: PBMCs. These receptors all come from a boy younger than 18 in good health and CMV-seronegative.

This clone was counted a few times. The CDR3 DNA sequence: TGCGCCAGCAGACCAAGCGGGAGCCACGAGCAGTACTTC. This encodes CASRPSGSHEQYF. This chain joins TRBV5-1 and TRBJ2-5, with 8 bases that match TRBD2. The DNA end is more similar to TRBJ2-7, so the J call may be wrong. From germline, CDR1 is SGHRS and CDR2 YFSETQ. The CDR3 is 13 amino acids.

This clone was observed once. The V call is TRBV19, the J call TRBJ2-1, with TRBD2 identical over 12 bases. The CDR3 consists of 15 residues. The V gene's germline CDR1 is LNHDA and CDR2 SQIVND (reference sequence). Trimming at V came to 6 bases and at J to 4 bases, leaving 4 bases not matched to a gene. The CDR3 sequence is CASSLGLAGYNEQFF. The DNA of the CDR3 is TGTGCCAGTAGCCTGGGACTAGCGGGTTACAATGAGCAGTTCTTC.

Notes on this clone: A junction boundary mismatches the germline segment, possibly from a read error. This rearrangement joins TRBV5-6 to TRBJ1-1; perhaps TRBD1 as D (6 bases). The CDR3 extends over 15 amino acids. Germline values: CDR1 SGHDT, CDR2 YYEEEE. The CDR3 DNA sequence: TGTGCCAGCAGCCCCGCCCAGGGGAAGAACGCTGAAGCTTTCTTT. Translating it yields CASSPAQGKNAEAFF.

This clone was seen a single time. The rearrangement joins TRBV29-1 to TRBJ1-1; no definite D call. The germline CDR1 and CDR2 sequences are SQVTM and ANQGSEA. Trimming removed 5 bases at V and 4 bases at J, with 14 bases between. This CDR3 comprises 13 residues. The CDR3 protein is CSVLRAEGTEAFF. The CDR3 DNA follows: TGCAGCGTTTTACGGGCCGAGGGCACTGAAGCTTTCTTT.

The chain employs TRBV2 and TRBJ1-1, with D possibly TRBD1 on 5 matching bases. The CDR3 sequence is 15 residues long. Germline V gene lookup returns CDR1 SNHLY and CDR2 FYNNEI. With 0 bases removed from V and 3 bases from J, the gap between germline ends came to 11 bases. The CDR3 region has the DNA TGTGCCAGCAGTGAAGCGACGGGAGGGGACACTGAAGCTTTCTTT. Translating gives CASSEATGGDTEAFF.

This chain uses TRBV10-3 with TRBJ2-1; D ambiguous. The ends were cut back, 8 bases at V and 3 bases at J, with 11 bases in the middle. This CDR3 region has 13 residues. Germline V gives CDR1 ENHRY, CDR2 SYGVKD. The CDR3 DNA reads TGTGCCATCGGATTGGAGAGCTACAATGAGCAGTTCTTC. This encodes CAIGLESYNEQFF.

This clone was seen a single time. The chain employs TRBV2 and TRBJ2-7; D perhaps matches TRBD2 (7 bases). The CDR3 runs to 13 residues. Per germline, CDR1 SNHLY and CDR2 FYNNEI. V was cut by 8 bases and J by 5 bases, with 16 bases left in between. CDR3 in amino acids: CASGGDIFNEQYF. The CDR3 bases are TGTGCCAGCGGGGGGGACATTTTCAACGAGCAGTACTTC.

The chain carries TRBV5-1 and TRBJ2-5, with 11 bases that match TRBD2. Germline trimming cut 0 bases from V and 2 bases from J; bases unmatched to any gene: 3. Germline loops: CDR1 SGHRS, CDR2 YFSETQ. This CDR3 spans 16 amino acids. CDR3 protein: CASSLGLAGPQETQYF. For the CDR3, the DNA is TGCGCCAGCAGCTTGGGACTAGCGGGGCCTCAAGAGACCCAGTACTTC.

The chain links TRBV5-8 to TRBJ1-5, with 8 bases lining up with TRBD1. Germline CDR1 SGHTS, CDR2 YDEGEE. The CDR3 consists of 17 residues. V trimming: 3 bases; J trimming: 0 bases; junction bases outside the gene matches: 8. CDR3 bases: TGTGCCAGCAGCTCTCCCGACAGGGGTAGTAGCAATCAGCCCCAGCATTTT. Translating it yields CASSSPDRGSSNQPQHF.

The chain has TRBV20-1 and TRBJ2-1; no firm D call. This CDR3 is 11 amino acids long. CDR1 is DFQATT, CDR2 SNEGSKA, per germline (reference sequence). Trimming left V 3 bases short and J 2 bases short, with 2 bases between. The CDR3 protein is CSASTYNEQFF. The CDR3 DNA is TGCAGTGCTAGTACCTACAATGAGCAGTTCTTC.

The chain employs TRBV6-1 and TRBJ2-7; 14 bases match TRBD2. V was pared by 0 bases and J by 0 bases, with 4 bases of the junction left unmatched. The CDR3 extends over 18 amino acids. The germline gives CDR1 MNHNS, CDR2 SASEGT. CDR3 residues: CASSEAVGLAGGSYEQYF. CDR3 nucleotide sequence: TGTGCCAGCAGTGAAGCTGTCGGACTAGCGGGAGGCTCCTACGAGCAGTACTTC.

The genes are TRBV5-1 and TRBJ1-1, with TRBD1 as a possible D gene (6 bases). Between the trimmed V and J ends, which lost 4 bases and 1 base, there was a span of 11 bases. From germline, CDR1 is SGHRS and CDR2 YFSETQ. The CDR3 runs 14 residues. Written as DNA, the CDR3 is TGCGCCAGCAGCCTCAGGGGAGAGAACACTGAAGCTTTCTTT. Amino acid sequence: CASSLRGENTEAFF.

This clone was detected once. The rearrangement joins TRBV15 to TRBJ2-4; D is perhaps TRBD1 (5 bases). The length of the CDR3 is 19 residues. V dropped 0 bases and J dropped 1 base, with 19 bases sitting between them. The germline gives CDR1 LNHNV, CDR2 YYDKDF (reference sequence). CDR3 sequence reads: CATSREGAGKGKAKNIQYF. CDR3 DNA: TGTGCCACCAGCAGAGAAGGGGCTGGGAAGGGGAAGGCCAAAAACATTCAGTACTTC.

This clone was counted a few times. The rearrangement links TRBV7-9 to TRBJ1-1, with D hard to call. The CDR3 spans 13 residues. Trimming shortened V by 5 bases and J by 6 bases, and 13 bases separated the two germline ends. Germline V gene data show CDR1 as SEHNR and CDR2 as FQNEAQ (reference sequence). CDR3 amino acids: CASSGPGNPEAFF. The CDR3 bases are TGTGCCAGCAGCGGCCCGGGGAATCCTGAAGCTTTCTTT.

The V gene is TRBV27, the J gene TRBJ1-2, with a possible D match to TRBD1 (5 bases). Trimming removed 6 bases at V and 1 base at J, with 12 bases between. This CDR3 region has 14 residues. The germline CDR1 and CDR2 sequences are MNHEY and SMNVEV (reference sequence). CDR3 sequence (DNA): TGTGCCAGCAGACCGGGAGGGGTTAACTATGGCTACACCTTC. It specifies CASRPGGVNYGYTF.